This section outlines one T cell receptor (beta chain) sequence together with its context. The target antigen is unknown. The assay was immunoSEQ multiplex PCR, and TCRdb's table has in-frame clones only and misses some. The profile shows some 130,000 clones, 75% to 85% of them singletons. This sample stems from a study of T cell responses to AZD1222 COVID-19 vaccine. Study conclusions and caveats: White British donors predominated, females outnumbered males, and clonal diversity was possibly underestimated. The span of vaccine-associated CD4 TCRs extended across spike, with dominance at 160-218 and 743-854. Reportedly, nearly half of unique spike TCRs recognized epitopes outside B.1.351/B.1.1.7 mutations. Spike-specific TCR breadth and depth rose after two AZD1222 doses.

V lost 0 bases and J 8 bases, leaving 23 bases between the germline ends. CDR1 SGHDT and CDR2 YYEEEE come from the germline V gene. CDR3 length equals 17 residues. This sequence was found in an adult who received the MenACWY meningococcal vaccine as a control. The gene calls are TRBV5-6 and TRBJ1-2, with D maybe TRBD1 (6 bases). The source was peripheral blood, collected 28 days after the second dose of the MenACWY control vaccine. CDR3 coding DNA: TGTGCCAGCAGCTTGGGCCTATACCCCGGCAGGGGAGGAGGCTACACCTTC. This encodes CASSLGLYPGRGGGYTF.